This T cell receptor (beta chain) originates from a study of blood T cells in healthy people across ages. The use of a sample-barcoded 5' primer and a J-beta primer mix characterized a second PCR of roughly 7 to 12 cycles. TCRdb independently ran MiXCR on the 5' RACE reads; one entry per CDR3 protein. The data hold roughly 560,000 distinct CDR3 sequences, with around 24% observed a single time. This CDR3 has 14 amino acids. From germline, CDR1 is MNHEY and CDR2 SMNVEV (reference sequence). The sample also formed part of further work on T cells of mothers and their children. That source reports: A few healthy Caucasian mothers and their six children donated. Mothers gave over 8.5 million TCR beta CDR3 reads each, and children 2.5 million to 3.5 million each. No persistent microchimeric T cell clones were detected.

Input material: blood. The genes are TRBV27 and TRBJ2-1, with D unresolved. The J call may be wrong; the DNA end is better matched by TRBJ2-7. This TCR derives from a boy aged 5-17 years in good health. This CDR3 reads CASSSGSLLGEQYF. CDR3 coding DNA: TGTGCCAGCAGTTCCGGGTCTCTGCTGGGCGAGCAGTACTTC.